These 26 T cell receptor beta chains originate from one sample sequenced in a study of cytomegalovirus exposure and HLA in healthy donors. TCRdb's table, derived via immunoSEQ multiplex PCR, lists solely in-frame clones and lacks some. Of 150,000 to 180,000 clones in the sample, roughly 84% were seen once. Sequenced material: PBMCs. The receptors were gathered from a human donor in good health.

This rearrangement joins TRBV10-3 to TRBJ2-2, with 7 bases fitting TRBD1. This CDR3 is built from 14 residues. CDR1 and CDR2 from the germline V gene are ENHRY and SYGVKD. Trimming removed 6 bases from V and 1 base from J; junction bases left unmatched: 2. The CDR3 DNA reads TGTGCCATCAGACGGACAGGGAACACCGGGGAGCTGTTTTTT. Amino acid sequence: CAIRRTGNTGELFF.

A remark on this clone: This sample includes further DNA sequences coding for the same CDR3. The gene calls are TRBV7-2 and TRBJ2-1; D not certain. The V gene's germline CDR1 is SGHTA and CDR2 FQGNSA. The CDR3 spans 13 residues. Trimming cost V 4 bases and J 0 bases, with 4 bases left between them. CDR3 loop: CASSSSSYNEQFF. DNA of the CDR3: TGTGCCAGCAGCTCGAGCTCCTACAATGAGCAGTTCTTC.

The chain carries TRBV10-1 and TRBJ2-2; D perhaps matches TRBD1 (6 bases). The germline V gene has CDR1 WNHNN and CDR2 SYGVQD (reference sequence). Trimming cost V 3 bases and J 4 bases, with 9 bases left between them. This CDR3 has 14 amino acids. CDR3 sequence (DNA): TGCGCCAGCAGTGAACGCAGGGGCACCGGGGAGCTGTTTTTT. It is translated as CASSERRGTGELFF.

J is TRBJ1-5 and V is TRBV15; D may be TRBD1 (5 bases). The CDR3 contains 14 residues. Germline V gene lookup returns CDR1 LNHNV and CDR2 YYDKDF (reference sequence). V dropped 3 bases and J dropped 6 bases, with 12 bases sitting between them. CDR3: CATSRRPGGQPQHF. The DNA for the CDR3 is TGTGCCACCAGCAGGCGCCCGGGGGGTCAGCCCCAGCATTTT.

The V call is TRBV21-1, the J call TRBJ1-2; the listed D gene, TRBD1, was not tested against the DNA. TRBV21-1 corresponds to a pseudogene. The CDR3 has 15 amino acids. This chain's CDR3 is CASSPRPGTAYGYTF. CDR3 bases: TGTGCCAGCAGCCCACGCCCCGGGACAGCTTATGGCTACACCTTC.

This chain connects TRBV25-1 to TRBJ2-1; D possibly corresponds to TRBD1 (5 bases). V lost 2 bases and J 8 bases, leaving 16 bases between the germline ends. In germline, CDR1 is MGHDK, CDR2 SYGVNS. The CDR3 length is 15 residues. The CDR3 DNA reads TGTGCCAGCAGTGAAGAAGGTGAACAGGTCTATGAGCAGTTCTTC. Residues: CASSEEGEQVYEQFF.

This clone was seen a single time. The chain couples TRBV19 to TRBJ2-7; D may be TRBD1 (6 bases). This CDR3 has 13 amino acids. The V gene lost 2 bases and the J gene lost 3 bases, with 8 bases spanning the gap. The germline CDR1 and CDR2 sequences are LNHDA and SQIVND (reference sequence). As DNA, the CDR3 is TGTGCCAGTAGTATAAAGGACAGCTACGAGCAGTACTTC. This translates into CASSIKDSYEQYF.

V and J are TRBV7-8 and TRBJ2-5; D may be TRBD2 (5 bases). V dropped 1 base and J dropped 9 bases, with 6 bases sitting between them. Germline lookup yields CDR1 SGHVS and CDR2 FQNEAQ. This CDR3 has 11 amino acids. CDR3 region: CASSLGEPQYF. The CDR3 coding sequence is TGTGCCAGCAGCTTAGGGGAGCCCCAGTACTTC.

The J gene is TRBJ1-1, the V gene TRBV5-1; no definite D call. Germline CDR1 is SGHRS and CDR2 is YFSETQ. The CDR3 extends over 13 amino acids. The V gene lost 1 base and the J gene lost 7 bases, with 11 bases spanning the gap. In DNA, the CDR3 is TGCGCCAGCAGCTTGATTGCAGGTGGTGAAGCTTTCTTT. This sequence encodes CASSLIAGGEAFF.

J is TRBJ1-2 and V is TRBV4-1; D might be TRBD1 (6 bases). The V end lost 0 bases, the J end lost 8 bases, and 10 bases lay between the germline ends. From germline, CDR1 is MGHRA and CDR2 YSYEKL. The CDR3 covers 13 residues. CDR3 sequence: CASSQERGRGYTF. Written as DNA, the CDR3 is TGCGCCAGCAGCCAAGAGCGGGGGCGCGGCTACACCTTC.

J is TRBJ1-2 and V is TRBV28; D is unresolved. Trimming pared 7 bases from V and 5 bases from J, leaving 14 bases between. Germline loops: CDR1 MDHEN, CDR2 SYDVKM. The CDR3 runs 13 residues. DNA of the CDR3: TGTGCCAGCACTTCGACAAAACGGTATGGCTACACCTTC. Translating gives CASTSTKRYGYTF.

This chain joins TRBV6-5 and TRBJ1-6; 8 bases align to TRBD1. Per the germline V gene, CDR1 is MNHEY and CDR2 is SVGAGI. This CDR3 spans 14 amino acids. V gave up 4 bases and J gave up 10 bases; unmatched junction bases: 6. CDR3 nucleotide sequence: TGTGCCAGCAGTTCCGGGACAGGCCGGTCACCCCTCCACTTT. This sequence encodes CASSSGTGRSPLHF.

V gene TRBV6-4 combines with J gene TRBJ2-1; 9 nucleotides align to TRBD2. The CDR3 spans 15 residues. V trimming: 3 bases; J trimming: 9 bases; junction bases outside the gene matches: 9. Germline values: CDR1 MRHNA, CDR2 SNTAGT. The CDR3 bases are TGTGCCAGCAGTGAATCGCGGGAGGGCCTTATTGAGCAGTTCTTC. It specifies CASSESREGLIEQFF.

V gene TRBV9 combines with J gene TRBJ2-1; 9 bases match TRBD1. V lost 3 bases, J lost 0 bases, and 16 bases stayed unmatched. CDR3 length: 20 amino acids. CDR1 and CDR2 (germline): SGDLS, YYNGEE. Here the CDR3 reads CASSDSGQGIRLPSYNEQFF. In DNA, the CDR3 is TGTGCCAGCAGCGATAGCGGACAGGGGATTCGACTACCCTCCTACAATGAGCAGTTCTTC. Full variable domain (missing parts from reference TRBV9 and TRBJ2-1): DSGVTQTPKHLITATGQRVTLRCSPRSGDLSVYWYQQSLDQGLQFLIQYYNGEERAKGNILERFSAQQFPDLHSELNLSSLELGDSALYFCASSDSGQGIRLPSYNEQFFGPGTRLTVL.

This chain joins TRBV30 and TRBJ2-5; TRBD2 matches 7 bases. The CDR3 has 16 residues. Germline V gives CDR1 GTSNPN, CDR2 SVGIG (reference sequence). Trimming cost V 4 bases and J 4 bases; bases outside gene matches: 15. The CDR3 DNA follows: TGTGCCTGGAATAGGGGTGGCGGGAGTGAGTTAGAGACCCAGTACTTC. Translation gives CAWNRGGGSELETQYF.

The J gene is TRBJ2-1, the V gene TRBV27; D is perhaps TRBD1 (5 bases). From germline, CDR1 is MNHEY and CDR2 SMNVEV (reference sequence). V lost 2 bases to trimming and J lost 4 bases, with 6 bases between them. The CDR3 has 13 amino acids. CDR3 bases: TGTGCCAGCAGTTTAGGACAATACAATGAGCAGTTCTTC. As protein: CASSLGQYNEQFF.

The chain links TRBV27 to TRBJ2-3; TRBD1 is a possible D gene (6 bases). Germline V gene sequence: CDR1 MNHEY, CDR2 SMNVEV (reference sequence). Trimming shortened V by 6 bases and J by 3 bases, and 22 bases separated the two germline ends. CDR3 length: 17 residues. CDR3 sequence (DNA): TGTGCCAGCAGCCCATACGGACAGCATGGTAAAACAGATACGCAGTATTTT. Its translation is CASSPYGQHGKTDTQYF.

The chain links TRBV2 to TRBJ1-1; D call uncertain. Trimming removed 4 bases at V and 0 bases at J, with 3 bases between. Germline V CDR1 and CDR2: SNHLY, FYNNEI. The CDR3 has 12 residues. CDR3 region: CASSAMNTEAFF. Written as DNA, the CDR3 is TGTGCCAGCAGTGCTATGAACACTGAAGCTTTCTTT. The complete variable domain, with remaining parts taken from reference TRBV2 and TRBJ1-1, reads EPEVTQTPSHQVTQMGQEVILRCVPISNHLYFYWYRQILGQKVEFLVSFYNNEISEKSEIFDDQFSVERPDGSNFTLKIRSTKLEDSAMYFCASSAMNTEAFFGQGTRLTVV.

This clone was detected only once. This chain uses TRBV9 with TRBJ1-3, with D perhaps TRBD1 (6 bases). V lost 4 bases to trimming and J lost 1 base, with 18 bases between them. Germline-derived CDR1 and CDR2 are SGDLS and YYNGEE. The CDR3 length is 17 residues. CDR3 in DNA: TGTGCCAGCAGCTCAATGTTGGGACACACTTCTGGAAACACCATATATTTT. This codes for CASSSMLGHTSGNTIYF.

V usage is TRBV5-4 and J usage is TRBJ1-1; 7 bases match TRBD1. Trimming cost V 3 bases and J 6 bases; bases outside gene matches: 8. The CDR3 consists of 14 residues. Per germline, CDR1 SGHNT and CDR2 YYREEE (reference sequence). CDR3 sequence: CASSSGGGRSEAFF. The CDR3 DNA sequence: TGTGCCAGCAGCTCAGGGGGAGGTCGATCTGAAGCTTTCTTT. Full variable domain (outside the CDR3, taken from reference TRBV5-4 and TRBJ1-1): ETGVTQSPTHLIKTRGQQVTLRCSSQSGHNTVSWYQQALGQGPQFIFQYYREEENGRGNFPPRFSGLQFPNYSSELNVNALELDDSALYLCASSSGGGRSEAFFGQGTRLTVV.

The rearrangement joins TRBV29-1 to TRBJ1-2; a possible D gene is TRBD1 (5 bases). V lost 6 bases to trimming and J lost 4 bases, with 12 bases between them. CDR1 and CDR2 from the germline V gene are SQVTM and ANQGSEA. This CDR3 has 12 amino acids. The CDR3 sequence: CSVDTGLYGYTF. As DNA, the CDR3 is TGCAGCGTGGACACAGGTCTCTATGGCTACACCTTC.

The chain combines TRBV9 with TRBJ1-5, with D hard to call. This CDR3 region has 13 residues. Germline lookup yields CDR1 SGDLS and CDR2 YYNGEE. V was pared by 2 bases and J by 4 bases, with 7 bases between. DNA for the CDR3: TGTGCCAGCAGCGTCACTACAAATCAGCCCCAGCATTTT. This codes for CASSVTTNQPQHF.

The CDR3 DNA reads as TGCGCCAGCAGCTTGAGGACAGGGGGCAATCAGCCCCAGCATTTT. As protein: CASSLRTGGNQPQHF. The rearrangement uses TRBV5-1 and TRBJ1-5, with TRBD1 identical over 9 bases. V shed 1 base and J 2 bases; nucleotides not matched to a gene: 1. CDR3 length equals 15 residues. CDR1 is SGHRS and CDR2 is YFSETQ in the germline V gene.

The chain carries TRBV6-5 and TRBJ1-2; 8 nucleotides align to TRBD1. This CDR3 comprises 16 residues. The germline CDR1 and CDR2 sequences are MNHEY and SVGAGI. Trimming cost V 0 bases and J 7 bases; bases outside gene matches: 10. The DNA of the CDR3 is TGTGCCAGCAGTTACTCAAGAGGGACAGGAGCTCTTGGCTACACCTTC. Residues: CASSYSRGTGALGYTF.

This chain connects TRBV27 to TRBJ1-2; tentative D call: TRBD1 (5 bases). This CDR3 is 13 amino acids long. V dropped 4 bases and J dropped 4 bases, with 10 bases sitting between them. CDR1 is MNHEY, CDR2 SMNVEV, per germline (reference sequence). CDR3 amino acids: CASSYGGSYGYTF. DNA for the CDR3: TGTGCCAGCAGTTACGGGGGAAGCTATGGCTACACCTTC.

This chain links TRBV20-1 with TRBJ1-1; 7 bases are a match to TRBD1. CDR1 is DFQATT and CDR2 is SNEGSKA in the germline V gene (reference sequence). After removal of 5 bases from V and 7 bases from J, the junction contained 4 bases not matched to a gene. The CDR3 spans 11 residues. CDR3 loop: CSAYTGVEAFF. Here the CDR3 DNA reads TGCAGTGCTTACACAGGGGTTGAAGCTTTCTTT.